This T cell receptor (beta chain) was recorded in a study of T cells in Graves' hyperthyroidism and ophthalmopathy. Study summary: Blood from the periphery was taken at initial diagnosis, before any treatment.

As for this clonotype: Its target is unknown.

Lactation, pregnancy, other autoimmune disease or uncontrolled infection led to exclusion of patients. The germline CDR1 and CDR2 sequences are MNHNS and SASEGT. The CDR3 has 12 amino acids. V shed 4 bases and J shed 5 bases, with 8 bases lying between them. Study-level results: Most thyroid clonotypes that were expanded above 0.001 also turned up in blood. The model predicted ophthalmopathy a median 6.5 months before onset.

Amplification of TCR beta CDR3 regions used RNA as the template. When the TCR CDR3 underwent first-round RT-PCR, the HTBI primer set was used. Each CDR3 protein gets one entry after TCRdb re-called the multiplex PCR reads with MiXCR. Found here are about 560,000 distinct CDR3 sequences, 15% to 19% of them singletons; the top ten hold under 7.5%. The TCR was taken from a woman between 25 and 40 years old with Graves' hyperthyroidism. V usage is TRBV6-1 and J usage is TRBJ1-2, with D hard to call. Source material: blood. Here the CDR3 DNA reads TGTGCCAGCAGTGTGGCGGAGTATGGCTACACCTTC. Its protein product is CASSVAEYGYTF.